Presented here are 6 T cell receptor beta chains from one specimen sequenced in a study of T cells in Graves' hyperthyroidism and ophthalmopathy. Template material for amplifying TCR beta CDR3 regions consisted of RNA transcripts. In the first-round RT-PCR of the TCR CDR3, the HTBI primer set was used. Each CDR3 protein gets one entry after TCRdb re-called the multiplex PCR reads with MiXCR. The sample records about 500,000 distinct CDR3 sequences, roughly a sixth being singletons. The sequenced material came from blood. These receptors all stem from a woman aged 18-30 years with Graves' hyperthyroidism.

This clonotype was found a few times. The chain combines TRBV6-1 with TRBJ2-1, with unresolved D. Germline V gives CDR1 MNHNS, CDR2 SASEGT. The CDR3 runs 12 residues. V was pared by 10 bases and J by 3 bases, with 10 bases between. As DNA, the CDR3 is TGTGCCACGAAGAGCCTCTACAATGAGCAGTTCTTC. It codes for CATKSLYNEQFF.

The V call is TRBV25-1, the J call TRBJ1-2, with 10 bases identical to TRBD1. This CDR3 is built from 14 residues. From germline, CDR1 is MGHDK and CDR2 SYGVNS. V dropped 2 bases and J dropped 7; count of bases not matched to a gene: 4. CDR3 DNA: TGTGCCAGCAGTGAACATGACAGGGGGCTTGGCTACACCTTC. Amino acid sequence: CASSEHDRGLGYTF.

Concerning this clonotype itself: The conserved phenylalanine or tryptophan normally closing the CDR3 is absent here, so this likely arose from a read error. For the CDR3, the DNA is TGTGCCACCCTCTCGGGACTCACATACACCGGGGAGCTGTTTTCT. It codes for CATLSGLTYTGELFS. The genes are TRBV19 and TRBJ2-2, with TRBD2 as a possible D gene (6 bases). The germline CDR1 and CDR2 sequences are LNHDA and SQIVND (reference sequence). Trimming left V 10 bases short and J 3 bases short, with 18 bases between. This CDR3 spans 15 amino acids.

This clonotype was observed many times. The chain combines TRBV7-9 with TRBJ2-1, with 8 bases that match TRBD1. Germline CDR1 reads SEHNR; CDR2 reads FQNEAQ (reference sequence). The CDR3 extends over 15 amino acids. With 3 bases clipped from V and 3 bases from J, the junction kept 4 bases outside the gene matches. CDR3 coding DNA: TGTGCCAGCAGCTTCGCAGGGGGCCTCTACAATGAGCAGTTCTTC. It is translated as CASSFAGGLYNEQFF.

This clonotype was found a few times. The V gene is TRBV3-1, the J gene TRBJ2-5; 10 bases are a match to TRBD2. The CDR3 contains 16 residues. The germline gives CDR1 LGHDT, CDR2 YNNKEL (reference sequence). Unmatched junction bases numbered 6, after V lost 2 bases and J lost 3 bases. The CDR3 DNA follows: TGTGCCAGCAGCCAATTAGCGGGGGGCGTAAAAGAGACCCAGTACTTC. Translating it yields CASSQLAGGVKETQYF.

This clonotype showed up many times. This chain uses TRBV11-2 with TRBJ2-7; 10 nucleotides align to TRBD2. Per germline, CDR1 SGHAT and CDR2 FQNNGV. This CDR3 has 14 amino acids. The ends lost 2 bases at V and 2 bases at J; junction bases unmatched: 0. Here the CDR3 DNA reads TGTGCCAGCAGCTTACTAGCGGGGGCCTACGAGCAGTACTTC. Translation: CASSLLAGAYEQYF. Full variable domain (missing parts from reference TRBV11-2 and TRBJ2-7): EAGVAQSPRYKIIEKRQSVAFWCNPISGHATLYWYQQILGQGPKLLIQFQNNGVVDDSQLPKDRFSAERLKGVDSTLKIQPAKLEDSAVYLCASSLLAGAYEQYFGPGTRLTVT.